This T cell receptor (beta chain) originates from a study of Ad26.COV2.S vaccination and SARS-CoV-2 variants. Turning to the study itself: Into the muscle, Ad26.COV2.S was dosed once or twice, 56 days apart. Overall study results and limits: From the TCR breadth and depth analyses, total T cell responses may have been underestimated. A substantial breadth of spike-specific CD8+ and CD4+ T cell responses after vaccination has been reported.

Concerning this clone itself: No antigen is known for it. The same CDR3 is also encoded by other DNA sequences in this sample.

The table came from immunoSEQ multiplex PCR; TCRdb's copy has only in-frame clones and leaves some out. This table has 200,000 to 250,000 clones, approximately 90% appearing once. The CDR3 totals 11 residues. Trimming pared 7 bases from V and 3 bases from J, leaving 7 bases between. Noted treatment: 15 to 20 received Ad26.COV2.S at low or high dose, single or two shots; about 5 received placebo; per-sample allocation not given. Sampling was performed 63 days after the first vaccine or placebo injection. Donation came from an adult in Boston who was aged 18-55 years. The chain employs TRBV12-3 or TRBV12-4 and TRBJ2-7; TRBD2 might be the D (6 bases). Sample: peripheral blood, taken in a trial of Ad26.COV2.S vaccine versus placebo. The sequence derives from a person between 18 and 59 years old who received the Ad26.COV2.S COVID-19 vaccine or a placebo. The CDR3 sequence is CASTGSYEQYF. DNA of the CDR3: TGTGCCAGCACCGGGAGCTACGAGCAGTACTTC.